A single sample is the source of the 26 T cell receptor beta chains below, sequenced in a study of blood T cell repertoires in COVID-19. Produced via immunoSEQ multiplex PCR; TCRdb's table is partial and in-frame only. The sample holds approximately 200,000 clones, roughly four fifths seen once. The sample was PBMCs or T cells enriched from blood (not recorded which). The source of these receptors is a man between 35 and 55 years old who had recovered from COVID-19.

V and J are TRBV28 and TRBJ2-1; 7 nucleotides agree with TRBD2. CDR3 size: 13 residues. Germline V gene lookup returns CDR1 MDHEN and CDR2 SYDVKM. J lost 7 bases, V lost 8 bases, and 8 bases had no gene match. The DNA for the CDR3 is TGTGCCAGCCAAGACGGGGGAGGGAATGAGCAGTTCTTC. This sequence encodes CASQDGGGNEQFF. Based on the CDR3 plus reference TRBV28 and TRBJ2-1, the full variable domain is DVKVTQSSRYLVKRTGEKVFLECVQDMDHENMFWYRQDPGLGLRLIYFSYDVKMKEKGDIPEGYSVSREKKERFSLILESASTNQTSMYLCASQDGGGNEQFFGPGTRLTVL.

The CDR3 loop reads CASSYFGTDDGYTF. In DNA, the CDR3 is TGTGCCAGCAGTTACTTCGGGACAGACGACGGCTACACCTTC. V usage is TRBV2 and J usage is TRBJ1-2, with 7 positions matching TRBD1. The CDR3 runs 14 residues. The J segment lost 8 bases and the V segment lost 5 bases, leaving 11 bases of the junction unmatched. CDR1 SNHLY and CDR2 FYNNEI come from the germline V gene. The full variable domain, its missing parts supplied by reference TRBV2 and TRBJ1-2, is EPEVTQTPSHQVTQMGQEVILRCVPISNHLYFYWYRQILGQKVEFLVSFYNNEISEKSEIFDDQFSVERPDGSNFTLKIRSTKLEDSAMYFCASSYFGTDDGYTFGSGTRLTVV.

The J gene is TRBJ1-3, the V gene TRBV5-5, with D hard to call. Trimming cost V 1 base and J 2 bases, with 7 bases left between them. Per the germline V gene, CDR1 is SGHKS and CDR2 is YYEKEE (reference sequence). The CDR3 totals 14 residues. The CDR3 region is CASSLRTAGNTIYF. The CDR3, as DNA: TGTGCCAGCAGCTTGAGAACGGCTGGAAACACCATATATTTT.

This chain links TRBV27 with TRBJ2-2; the match to TRBD2 covers 15 bases. This CDR3 region has 19 residues. Germline CDR1 reads MNHEY; CDR2 reads SMNVEV (reference sequence). Trimming removed 3 bases from V and 6 bases from J; junction bases left unmatched: 11. CDR3 loop: CASSFSGTSGRSPPGELFF. CDR3 nucleotide sequence: TGTGCCAGCAGTTTTTCCGGGACTAGCGGGAGGTCACCCCCCGGGGAGCTGTTTTTT.

The J gene is TRBJ1-2, the V gene TRBV18, with 10 bases that match TRBD1. In germline, CDR1 is KGHSH, CDR2 LQKENI. The V and J ends lost 3 bases and 8 bases, in that order; junction bases with no gene match: 9. The CDR3 consists of 15 residues. CDR3 nucleotides: TGTGCCAGCTCACCCGCCCGGACAGGGGGAGAGGGCTACACCTTC. This sequence encodes CASSPARTGGEGYTF.

This chain uses TRBV3-1 (or the pseudogene TRBV3-2) with TRBJ2-1; tentative D call: TRBD1 (6 bases). Germline lookup yields CDR1 LGHDT and CDR2 YNNKEL (reference sequence). Trimming took off 2 bases at V and 12 bases at J, with 14 bases between the two ends. The length of the CDR3 is 13 residues. Here the CDR3 DNA reads TGTGCCAGCAGCCAACAAATTCTGGGGGCGCAGTTCTTC. Protein product: CASSQQILGAQFF.

V and J are TRBV19 and TRBJ1-2; D is unresolved. Trimming left V 7 bases short and J 5 bases short, with 5 bases between. Germline V gives CDR1 LNHDA, CDR2 SQIVND (reference sequence). This CDR3 comprises 10 residues. CDR3 nucleotide sequence: TGTGCCAGTAACCAGTATGGCTACACCTTC. This codes for CASNQYGYTF.

The chain carries TRBV7-9 and TRBJ2-2; TRBD1 agrees at 8 bases. The CDR3 sequence is 17 residues long. Losses at the gene ends were 5 bases for V and 9 bases for J; bases not matched to a gene: 17. Germline-derived CDR1 and CDR2 are SEHNR and FQNEAQ (reference sequence). The CDR3 coding sequence is TGTGCCAGCAGCCAGGGACAGGCCGCCTTGAGGGGCTGGGAGCTGTTTTTT. This encodes CASSQGQAALRGWELFF.

This chain connects TRBV6-5 to TRBJ1-2; D remains unclear. CDR1 and CDR2 from the germline V gene are MNHEY and SVGAGI. This CDR3 has 14 residues. V was trimmed by 0 bases and J by 6 bases, leaving 11 bases between them. CDR3 loop: CASSYSTAGDGYTF. CDR3 DNA sequence: TGTGCCAGCAGTTACTCGACTGCCGGGGATGGCTACACCTTC.

This chain joins TRBV27 and TRBJ1-5; 8 nucleotides line up with TRBD1. Germline CDR1 and CDR2: MNHEY and SMNVEV (reference sequence). With 1 base clipped from V and 5 bases from J, the junction kept 13 bases outside the gene matches. The CDR3 spans 18 residues. The CDR3, as DNA: TGTGCCAGCAGTTTATTTTTCGCGGGGACAGGAACTTATCAGCCCCAGCATTTT. It encodes CASSLFFAGTGTYQPQHF.

This clone was counted a few times. The J gene is TRBJ1-1, the V gene TRBV9; 8 bases align to TRBD1. V lost 2 bases and J lost 0; bases outside the gene matches: 0. This CDR3 contains 14 residues. CDR1 and CDR2 from the germline V gene are SGDLS and YYNGEE. The CDR3 DNA follows: TGTGCCAGCAGCGTGGGACAGGTGAACACTGAAGCTTTCTTT. Its protein is CASSVGQVNTEAFF.

The V call is TRBV7-2, the J call TRBJ1-3, with a possible D match to TRBD1 (5 bases). The ends were cut back, 3 bases at V and 0 bases at J, with 12 bases in the middle. Germline V lookup: CDR1 SGHTA, CDR2 FQGNSA. This CDR3 is built from 16 residues. The CDR3 is CASSFQTGISGNTIYF. CDR3 nucleotides: TGTGCCAGCAGCTTTCAAACAGGAATCTCTGGAAACACCATATATTTT.

This chain uses TRBV5-1 with TRBJ2-3; maybe TRBD1 (5 bases). V lost 2 bases, J lost 3 bases, and 13 bases lay in between. Germline V lookup: CDR1 SGHRS, CDR2 YFSETQ. The CDR3 runs 15 residues. In DNA form, the CDR3 reads TGCGCCAGCAGCTTACAGGACATTAGAACAGATACGCAGTATTTT. This encodes CASSLQDIRTDTQYF.

This chain links TRBV9 with TRBJ2-2; 13 nucleotides match TRBD2. J gave up 5 bases and V 3 bases, and 1 base lay outside the gene matches. Per germline, CDR1 SGDLS and CDR2 YYNGEE. CDR3 length equals 15 residues. The CDR3 protein is CASSGLAGGTGELFF. As DNA, the CDR3 is TGTGCCAGCAGCGGACTAGCGGGAGGTACCGGGGAGCTGTTTTTT.

The chain links TRBV19 to TRBJ1-6, with 11 positions matching TRBD1. Losses at the gene ends were 5 bases for V and 9 bases for J; bases not matched to a gene: 6. Germline-derived CDR1 and CDR2 are LNHDA and SQIVND (reference sequence). The length of the CDR3 is 15 residues. The CDR3 region has the DNA TGTGCCAGTAGTTGGGACGGGACAGGGGGTTCACCCCTCCACTTT. It specifies CASSWDGTGGSPLHF.

The chain links TRBV30 to TRBJ1-5; D gene uncertain. V lost 1 base, J lost 4 bases, and 14 bases lay in between. CDR1 GTSNPN and CDR2 SVGIG come from the germline V gene (reference sequence). CDR3 length: 15 residues. The CDR3 sequence: CAWSAYSSGNQPQHF. DNA for the CDR3: TGTGCCTGGAGTGCGTACAGTAGCGGAAATCAGCCCCAGCATTTT.

This clone was detected only a few times. The chain couples TRBV19 to TRBJ1-4, with 7 bases that match TRBD1. Germline V gene sequence: CDR1 LNHDA, CDR2 SQIVND (reference sequence). The CDR3 length is 14 residues. J lost 4 bases, V lost 6 bases, and 5 bases had no gene match. The CDR3 DNA follows: TGTGCCAGTAGGCCACAGGGGAATAATGAAAAACTGTTTTTT. Amino acid sequence: CASRPQGNNEKLFF. Together with reference TRBV19 and TRBJ1-4, the CDR3 gives the full variable domain: DGGITQSPKYLFRKEGQNVTLSCEQNLNHDAMYWYRQDPGQGLRLIYYSQIVNDFQKGDIAEGYSVSREKKESFPLTVTSAQKNPTAFYLCASRPQGNNEKLFFGSGTQLSVL.

This clone occurred once. The chain joins TRBV6-5 to TRBJ2-1, with 8 positions matching TRBD2. Germline CDR1 is MNHEY and CDR2 is SVGAGI. With 6 bases clipped from V and 5 bases from J, the junction kept 6 bases outside the gene matches. This CDR3 has 14 amino acids. The CDR3 spells CASSRLAINNEQFF. CDR3 DNA sequence: TGTGCCAGCAGCCGACTAGCGATAAACAATGAGCAGTTCTTC.

The chain combines TRBV7-8 with TRBJ2-1; TRBD2 aligns across 12 bases. The CDR3 covers 15 residues. Germline CDR1 SGHVS, CDR2 FQNEAQ. Losses at the gene ends were 5 bases for V and 4 bases for J; bases not matched to a gene: 3. In DNA, the CDR3 is TGTGCCAGCAGCCGGACTAGCGGGGAGTACAATGAGCAGTTCTTC. Residues: CASSRTSGEYNEQFF.

A few counts support this clone. The chain carries TRBV7-2 and TRBJ1-1; no definite D call. From germline, CDR1 is SGHTA and CDR2 FQGNSA. Trimming took off 0 bases at V and 4 bases at J, with 15 bases between the two ends. This CDR3 is built from 16 residues. The CDR3 is CASSLADLWAGTEAFF. CDR3 DNA: TGTGCCAGCAGCTTAGCGGATCTTTGGGCAGGCACTGAAGCTTTCTTT. Full variable domain (missing parts from reference TRBV7-2 and TRBJ1-1): GAGVSQSPSNKVTEKGKDVELRCDPISGHTALYWYRQSLGQGLEFLIYFQGNSAPDKSGLPSDRFSAERTGGSVSTLTIQRTQQEDSAVYLCASSLADLWAGTEAFFGQGTRLTVV.

This chain uses TRBV30 with TRBJ2-7, with a weak D call TRBD1 (6 bases). V lost 5 bases and J lost 4, with 21 bases in between. The CDR3 spans 15 residues. Germline V gene lookup returns CDR1 GTSNPN and CDR2 SVGIG (reference sequence). CDR3 sequence reads: CAWFGNGRDNYEQYF. For the CDR3, the DNA is TGTGCCTGGTTTGGGAACGGCAGGGACAATTACGAGCAGTACTTC.

The chain carries TRBV6-5 and TRBJ1-5; D is undetermined. Per germline, CDR1 MNHEY and CDR2 SVGAGI. The ends were cut back, 11 bases at V and 1 base at J, with 12 bases in the middle. This CDR3 region has 13 residues. CDR3 in DNA: TGTGCCGGCCGAACAAGAAGCAATCAGCCCCAGCATTTT. Translation gives CAGRTRSNQPQHF.

The chain is built from TRBV27 and TRBJ1-2; TRBD1 agrees at 9 bases. CDR3 length equals 13 residues. Trimming removed 2 bases from V and 12 bases from J; junction bases left unmatched: 7. Germline CDR1 MNHEY, CDR2 SMNVEV (reference sequence). CDR3 nucleotides: TGTGCCAGCAGTTTAAGGTCGGACAGGGGCGACACCTTC. It encodes CASSLRSDRGDTF.

The rearrangement uses TRBV6-5 and TRBJ1-1; D is possibly TRBD1 (5 bases). The germline gives CDR1 MNHEY, CDR2 SVGAGI. V was pared by 6 bases and J by 6 bases, with 8 bases between. CDR3 size: 11 residues. CDR3 sequence reads: CASRGGAEAFF. CDR3 sequence (DNA): TGTGCCAGCAGGGGGGGGGCTGAAGCTTTCTTT.

V gene TRBV14 combines with J gene TRBJ2-3; 12 bases align to TRBD2. The V and J ends lost 4 bases and 4 bases, in that order; junction bases with no gene match: 6. The CDR3 is 16 amino acids. Germline-derived CDR1 and CDR2 are SGHDN and FVKESK. CDR3 in DNA: TGTGCCAGCAGCCGCCGACTAGCGGGAGCGGCAGATACGCAGTATTTT. Its translation: CASSRRLAGAADTQYF.

The V gene is TRBV7-8, the J gene TRBJ2-1, with TRBD2 matching over 9 bases. Germline CDR1 SGHVS, CDR2 FQNEAQ. This CDR3 contains 15 residues. Germline trimming cut 7 bases from V and 5 bases from J; bases unmatched to any gene: 9. CDR3 DNA: TGTGCCAGCATAACATCCAGCGGGAGGCACAATGAGCAGTTCTTC. It translates to CASITSSGRHNEQFF.